This passage covers 23 T cell receptor beta chains from one sample sequenced in a study of cytomegalovirus exposure and HLA in healthy donors. PCR involved 60 Vbeta and 13 Jbeta primers. Only in-frame clones appear in the TCRdb table, and some are missing; sequencing was by immunoSEQ multiplex PCR. The profile shows 150,000 to 200,000 clones, 87% of them singletons. Sequencing input: PBMCs. All receptors derive from a boy aged 2-9 years in good health and CMV-seronegative.

The rearrangement joins TRBV7-3 to TRBJ2-7; possible D gene TRBD2, 5 bases. The V end was cut by 5 bases, the J end by 2 bases, with 13 bases between. This CDR3 region has 14 residues. CDR1 is SGHTA, CDR2 FQGTGA, per germline. The CDR3 is CASSGKEGPYEQYF. In nucleotides, the CDR3 is TGTGCCAGCAGCGGGAAAGAGGGCCCCTACGAGCAGTACTTC.

The V and J genes are TRBV6-4 and TRBJ2-2, with TRBD2 identical over 7 bases. This CDR3 has 14 amino acids. Per the germline V gene, CDR1 is MRHNA and CDR2 is SNTAGT. Trimming took 10 bases from V and 3 from J; bases not matched to a gene: 8. The CDR3 coding sequence is TGTGCCACCAAACCGGCGGGGGACACCGGGGAGCTGTTTTTT. Translating gives CATKPAGDTGELFF.

This clone was counted a single time. V usage is TRBV9 and J usage is TRBJ1-5, with no clear D. The CDR3 is 14 amino acids. V dropped 3 bases and J dropped 1 base, with 8 bases sitting between them. Germline loops: CDR1 SGDLS, CDR2 YYNGEE. CDR3 nucleotides: TGTGCCAGCAGCGGCGGCAGAAGCAATCAGCCCCAGCATTTT. Amino acids: CASSGGRSNQPQHF.

The rearrangement joins TRBV29-1 to TRBJ2-1; no reliable D call. This CDR3 has 15 residues. Germline V CDR1 and CDR2: SQVTM, ANQGSEA. V lost 6 bases to trimming and J lost 0 bases, with 15 bases between them. CDR3 protein: CSVRRRDNSYNEQFF. Written as DNA, the CDR3 is TGCAGCGTCAGGCGACGCGATAACTCCTACAATGAGCAGTTCTTC.

The chain has TRBV28 and TRBJ2-1, with 7 positions matching TRBD2. The CDR3 spans 15 residues. V shed 8 bases, J shed 5 bases, and the junction held 12 bases outside the gene matches. Per germline, CDR1 MDHEN and CDR2 SYDVKM. The CDR3 here is CASLSFREGNNEQFF. The CDR3 DNA follows: TGTGCCAGCCTAAGTTTTAGGGAGGGAAACAATGAGCAGTTCTTC.

This clone has just a few counts. The CDR3 region is CASSRAGQGDEKLFF. As DNA, the CDR3 is TGTGCCAGCAGTCGAGCAGGACAGGGGGATGAAAAACTGTTTTTT. The chain is built from TRBV6-6 and TRBJ1-4; 10 bases align to TRBD1. CDR1 and CDR2 (germline): MNHNY, SVGAGI (reference sequence). Trimming removed 5 bases from V and 6 bases from J; junction bases left unmatched: 6. This CDR3 region has 15 residues.

The chain is built from TRBV23-1 and TRBJ2-5; 7 bases align to TRBD1. The J call may not be correct, given that the DNA end is closer to TRBJ2-7. TRBV23-1 is sorted into the ORF group, with uncertain function. CDR3 length: 17 amino acids. The CDR3 reads CASSHSMMGQPPYEQYF. DNA for the CDR3: TGCGCCAGCAGTCACTCAATGATGGGACAGCCCCCCTACGAGCAGTACTTC.

The gene calls are TRBV5-1 and TRBJ1-1, with TRBD1 matching over 8 bases. The CDR3 is 13 amino acids. CDR1 is SGHRS and CDR2 is YFSETQ in the germline V gene. With V trimmed by 2 bases and J by 6 bases, 3 bases remained unmatched. CDR3 bases: TGCGCCAGCAGCTTCGACAGGGGCCCTGAAGCTTTCTTT. This gives the protein CASSFDRGPEAFF. The entire variable domain, with the rest obtained from reference TRBV5-1 and TRBJ1-1, is as follows: KAGVTQTPRYLIKTRGQQVTLSCSPISGHRSVSWYQQTPGQGLQFLFEYFSETQRNKGNFPGRFSGRQFSNSRSEMNVSTLELGDSALYLCASSFDRGPEAFFGQGTRLTVV.

Comment on this clone: The DNA is omitted, as the CDR3 cannot be located on it reliably, and the CDR3 follows TCRdb's listing. The J gene is TRBJ1-2, the V gene TRBV19. The CDR3 totals 16 residues, both ends included. Germline V lookup: CDR1 LNHDA, CDR2 SQIVND (reference sequence). CDR3 protein: CASSILAGTGYGGYTF.

This chain links TRBV6-5 with TRBJ1-4, with 9 bases fitting TRBD1. The germline V gene has CDR1 MNHEY and CDR2 SVGAGI. There are 15 residues in the CDR3. V was pared by 2 bases and J by 8 bases, with 6 bases of the junction left unmatched. The CDR3 region has the DNA TGTGCCAGCAGTTACGAGGGACAGGGCGACGAAAAACTGTTTTTT. This gives the protein CASSYEGQGDEKLFF.

The chain employs TRBV29-1 and TRBJ2-7; TRBD2 matches at 10 bases. V gave up 6 bases and J gave up 5 bases; unmatched junction bases: 13. Germline V gives CDR1 SQVTM, CDR2 ANQGSEA. CDR3 size: 15 residues. CDR3 nucleotides: TGCAGCGTGACTCGTCCCGGGACTAGCGACAACGAGCAGTACTTC. This gives the protein CSVTRPGTSDNEQYF.

The chain uses TRBV13 and TRBJ2-5; the D gene is possibly TRBD1 (5 bases). The V and J ends lost 0 bases and 11 bases respectively, with 19 bases between them. Looked up from germline, CDR1 is PRHDT and CDR2 is FYEKMQ (reference sequence). The CDR3 is 15 residues long. The CDR3 reads CASSLGGRVVDEQYF. CDR3 sequence (DNA): TGTGCCAGCAGCTTAGGGGGCAGGGTAGTGGATGAGCAGTACTTC.

This sequence joins TRBV9 and TRBJ2-5, with 12 positions matching TRBD2. Trimming cost V 6 bases and J 2 bases; bases outside gene matches: 11. The CDR3 is 17 amino acids. The germline V gene encodes CDR1 SGDLS and CDR2 YYNGEE. The CDR3 is CASTQGGLAGGQETQYF. The CDR3 DNA follows: TGTGCCAGCACCCAAGGGGGGCTAGCGGGAGGGCAAGAGACCCAGTACTTC.

The chain is built from TRBV28 and TRBJ1-1; TRBD1 might be the D (5 bases). The CDR3 sequence is 13 residues long. Germline V lookup: CDR1 MDHEN, CDR2 SYDVKM. The V gene lost 3 bases and the J gene lost 4 bases, with 9 bases spanning the gap. CDR3: CASSLKGLTEAFF. In nucleotides, the CDR3 is TGTGCCAGCAGTTTGAAGGGGCTCACTGAAGCTTTCTTT.

This rearrangement joins TRBV27 to TRBJ2-7; 9 positions agree with TRBD1. Germline V gives CDR1 MNHEY, CDR2 SMNVEV (reference sequence). The CDR3 is made up of 15 amino acids. Losses at the gene ends were 5 bases for V and 3 bases for J; bases not matched to a gene: 8. CDR3 nucleotides: TGTGCCAGCAGTCCCTACGGGACAGGGTACTACGAGCAGTACTTC. Protein sequence: CASSPYGTGYYEQYF.

This clone was detected a few times. The J gene is TRBJ1-3, the V gene TRBV2; TRBD1 agrees at 8 bases. Germline CDR1 is SNHLY and CDR2 is FYNNEI. The CDR3 sequence is 16 residues long. V dropped 11 bases and J dropped 4; count of bases not matched to a gene: 16. The CDR3 region is CAASRFRGRRGNTIYF. CDR3 coding DNA: TGTGCCGCCAGCAGGTTCAGGGGGCGTAGAGGAAACACCATATATTTT.

The chain employs TRBV28 and TRBJ1-5; 7 nucleotides align to TRBD1. Germline loops: CDR1 MDHEN, CDR2 SYDVKM. V shed 5 bases and J 6 bases; nucleotides not matched to a gene: 1. This CDR3 has 12 residues. This CDR3 is CASSAGGQPQHF. CDR3 DNA: TGTGCCAGCAGTGCAGGGGGTCAGCCCCAGCATTTT.

The chain uses TRBV30 and TRBJ2-1; possibly TRBD1 for D (6 bases). Deletions cut 1 base from V and 8 bases from J, with 9 bases between. The germline CDR1 and CDR2 sequences are GTSNPN and SVGIG (reference sequence). CDR3 length: 12 amino acids. CDR3 bases: TGTGCCTGGAGTGGTCCAGGGGATGAGCAGTTCTTC. Its protein is CAWSGPGDEQFF.

V gene TRBV6-4 combines with J gene TRBJ2-3; D might be TRBD1 (5 bases). Germline V gene lookup returns CDR1 MRHNA and CDR2 SNTAGT. V lost 5 bases and J lost 5, with 11 bases in between. The CDR3 is 13 residues long. The CDR3 reads CASSTGWGDTQYF. The CDR3 DNA sequence: TGTGCCAGCAGTACAGGTTGGGGAGATACGCAGTATTTT.

The CDR3 DNA follows: TGTGCCAGCAGCCCGCCCGGGACAGGGGGTTACAATGAGCAGTTCTTC. Encoded protein: CASSPPGTGGYNEQFF. This sequence joins TRBV7-8 and TRBJ2-1; TRBD1 aligns across 11 bases. The CDR3 contains 16 residues. V trimming: 5 bases; J trimming: 4 bases; junction bases outside the gene matches: 7. Per germline, CDR1 SGHVS and CDR2 FQNEAQ. Filled out from reference TRBV7-8 and TRBJ2-1, the complete variable domain reads GAGVSQSPRYKVAKRGQDVALRCDPISGHVSLFWYQQALGQGPEFLTYFQNEAQLDKSGLPSDRFFAERPEGSVSTLKIQRTQQEDSAVYLCASSPPGTGGYNEQFFGPGTRLTVL.

Remarks on this clone: In the same sample, other DNA sequences code for this CDR3. The chain recombines TRBV19 with TRBJ2-1, with 9 bases lining up with TRBD2. In germline, CDR1 is LNHDA, CDR2 SQIVND (reference sequence). This CDR3 is 15 amino acids long. Trimming cost V 0 bases and J 3 bases; bases outside gene matches: 0. The CDR3 is CASSIEAGGYNEQFF. DNA for the CDR3: TGTGCCAGTAGTATAGAAGCGGGAGGCTACAATGAGCAGTTCTTC. The variable domain in full, completed from reference TRBV19 and TRBJ2-1, reads DGGITQSPKYLFRKEGQNVTLSCEQNLNHDAMYWYRQDPGQGLRLIYYSQIVNDFQKGDIAEGYSVSREKKESFPLTVTSAQKNPTAFYLCASSIEAGGYNEQFFGPGTRLTVL.

The chain couples TRBV29-1 to TRBJ1-2; D is unclear. V gave up 2 bases and J gave up 6 bases, with 16 bases separating them. The CDR3 is 14 amino acids. Looked up from germline, CDR1 is SQVTM and CDR2 is ANQGSEA. The CDR3 DNA follows: TGCAGCGTTGAACGGAGGGAAGGATACGATGGCTACACCTTC. Translation: CSVERREGYDGYTF.

This sequence joins TRBV6-1 and TRBJ1-2; the match to TRBD1 covers 8 bases. This CDR3 is 15 amino acids long. Losses at the gene ends were 2 bases for V and 8 bases for J; bases not matched to a gene: 10. Germline V lookup: CDR1 MNHNS, CDR2 SASEGT. CDR3 nucleotide sequence: TGTGCCAGCAGTGAAAGAGGGCAGGGGGCGTTCGGCTACACCTTC. Protein sequence: CASSERGQGAFGYTF.